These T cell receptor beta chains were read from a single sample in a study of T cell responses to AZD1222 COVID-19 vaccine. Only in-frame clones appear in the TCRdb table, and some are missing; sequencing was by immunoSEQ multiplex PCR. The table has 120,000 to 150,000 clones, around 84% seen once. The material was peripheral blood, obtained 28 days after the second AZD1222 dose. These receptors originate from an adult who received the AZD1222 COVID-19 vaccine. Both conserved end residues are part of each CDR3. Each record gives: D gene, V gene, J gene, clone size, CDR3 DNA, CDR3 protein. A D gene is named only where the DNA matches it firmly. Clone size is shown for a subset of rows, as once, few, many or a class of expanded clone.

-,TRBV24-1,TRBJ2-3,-,TGTGCCACCAGTGATTCCGGGATTAGCACAGATACGCAGTATTTT,CATSDSGISTDTQYF
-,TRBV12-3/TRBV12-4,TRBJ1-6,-,TGTGCCAGCAGCCAGGGACTTCCAACCCTCCACTTT,CASSQGLPTLHF
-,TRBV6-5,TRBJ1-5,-,TGTGCCAGCGGCGGTCAGCCCCAGCATTTT,CASGGQPQHF
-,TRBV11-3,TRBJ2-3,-,TGTGCCAGCAGCTTGGGGCTAAGCACAGATACGCAGTATTTT,CASSLGLSTDTQYF
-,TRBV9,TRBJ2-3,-,TGTGCCAGCAGCGTAGGCTCCCCAGATACGCAGTATTTT,CASSVGSPDTQYF
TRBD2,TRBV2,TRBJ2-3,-,TGTGCCAGCAGGGACCCCGGGAGGAGCGGGAGCACAGATACGCAGTATTTT,CASRDPGRSGSTDTQYF
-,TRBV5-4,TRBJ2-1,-,TGTGCCAGCAGCTTTGGGGACTCCTACAATGAGCAGTTCTTC,CASSFGDSYNEQFF
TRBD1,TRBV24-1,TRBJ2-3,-,TGTGCCACCAGGCCGGGACAGGGCCTGAATACGCAGTATTTT,CATRPGQGLNTQYF
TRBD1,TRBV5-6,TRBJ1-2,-,TGTGCCAGCAGCTTAGGACAGGTCCGCTCTGGCTACACCTTC,CASSLGQVRSGYTF
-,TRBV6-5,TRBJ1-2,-,TGTGCCAGCAGTTCGGAGGGGGGCTACACCTTC,CASSSEGGYTF
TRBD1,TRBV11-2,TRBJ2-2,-,TGTGCCAGCAGTCCCGGGACAGTTGGAACCGGGGAGCTGTTTTTT,CASSPGTVGTGELFF
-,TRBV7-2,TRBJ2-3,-,TGTGCCAGCAGCTTAGTCCCGGTTCTAGCTCCCTCCGCAGATACGCAGTATTTT,CASSLVPVLAPSADTQYF
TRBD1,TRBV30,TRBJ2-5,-,TGTGCCTGGAATCCGGACAGGGTGGGCGCCCAGTACTTC,CAWNPDRVGAQYF
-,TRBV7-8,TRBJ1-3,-,TGTGCCAGCAGCTTAGGTCCAGGGCGATCTGGAAACACCATATATTTT,CASSLGPGRSGNTIYF
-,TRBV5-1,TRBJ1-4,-,TGCGCCAGCAGCCCTGGGACGGTAACCAATGAAAAACTGTTTTTT,CASSPGTVTNEKLFF
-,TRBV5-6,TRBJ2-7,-,TGTGCCAGCAGCTCCTTGGACAGTGGTCCCTACGAGCAGTACTTC,CASSSLDSGPYEQYF
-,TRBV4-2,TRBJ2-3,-,TGTGCCAGCACCAGGGCGGCCTCTAGCACAGATACGCAGTATTTT,CASTRAASSTDTQYF
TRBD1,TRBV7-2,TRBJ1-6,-,TGTGCCAGCAGCACTCGAGGCGGGACAGGAGAAAATTCACCCCTCCACTTT,CASSTRGGTGENSPLHF
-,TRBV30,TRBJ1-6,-,TGTGCCTGGAGTGAGCAACAACGACCCCTCCACTTT,CAWSEQQRPLHF
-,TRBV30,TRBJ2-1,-,TGTGCCTGGCTAAGTCACAGAGACAATGAGCAGTTCTTC,CAWLSHRDNEQFF
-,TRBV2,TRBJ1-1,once,TGTGCCAGCACCCACGGTTGGGGGACACCGGGTCCGGGGGAAGCTTTCTTT,CASTHGWGTPGPGEAFF
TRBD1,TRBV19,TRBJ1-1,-,TGTGCCAGTACCAGACAGGGGGTTGTTGCTTTCTTT,CASTRQGVVAFF
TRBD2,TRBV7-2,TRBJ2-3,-,TGTGCCAGCAGCCATTATCCGACTAGCGGGATGGGGGATACGCAGTATTTT,CASSHYPTSGMGDTQYF
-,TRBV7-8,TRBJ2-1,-,TGTGCCAGCAGCTCCCGCGGCGGGACCGGGACCGGGGACAATGAGCAGTTCTTC,CASSSRGGTGTGDNEQFF
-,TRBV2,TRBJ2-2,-,TGTGCCAGCAGTGAAGGGCTTCCTACCGGGGAGCTGTTTTTT,CASSEGLPTGELFF
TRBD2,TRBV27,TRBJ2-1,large,TGTGCCAGCAGTTCGACTAGCGGGGCCTACAATGAGCAGTTCTTC,CASSSTSGAYNEQFF
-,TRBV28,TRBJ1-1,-,TGTGCCAGCAGTTTAGGTGGACAGCAAGCTTTCTTT,CASSLGGQQAFF
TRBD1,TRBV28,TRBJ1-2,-,TGTGCCAGCAGTTCCCCTTATACCCCGGGACAGGGGACTAACTATGGCTACACCTTC,CASSSPYTPGQGTNYGYTF
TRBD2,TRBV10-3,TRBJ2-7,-,TGTGCCATCAGTGGAATTCCGACAGCCGGAGGTAGCGGGAGTGGGGGGTACGAGCAGTACTTC,CAISGIPTAGGSGSGGYEQYF
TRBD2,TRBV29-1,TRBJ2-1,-,TGCAGCGTTGAAGAGACTAGCGGGAGCGGCGAGCAGTTCTTC,CSVEETSGSGEQFF
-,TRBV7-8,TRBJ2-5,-,TGTGCCAGCAGCAGCTCCTGGGAGACCCAGTACTTC,CASSSSWETQYF
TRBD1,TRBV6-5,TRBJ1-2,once,TGTGCCAGCAGTCTTACAGGGGACGGCTACACCTTC,CASSLTGDGYTF
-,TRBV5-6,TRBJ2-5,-,TGTGCCAGCAGCGGTTATGCCGGGAGTGCAGACGAGACCCAGTACTTC,CASSGYAGSADETQYF
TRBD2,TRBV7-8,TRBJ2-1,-,TGTGCCAGCAGCTTAGCTGGGCTTGTAACGGGGGGGTACAATGAGCAGTTCTTC,CASSLAGLVTGGYNEQFF
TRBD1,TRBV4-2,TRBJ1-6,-,TGTGCCAGCAGCTCGGGGGGACAGACGTATAATTCACCCCTCCACTTT,CASSSGGQTYNSPLHF
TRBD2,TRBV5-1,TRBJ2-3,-,TGCGCCAGCAGCTTGGGTGGACTAGCAACCGATACGCAGTATTTT,CASSLGGLATDTQYF
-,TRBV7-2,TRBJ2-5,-,TGTGCCAGCAGCACAACAGGGTTGTGGGAGACCCAGTACTTC,CASSTTGLWETQYF
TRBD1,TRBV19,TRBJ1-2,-,TGTGCCAGTAGTCCCGGGACAGGGACGGATGGCGGCTACACCTTC,CASSPGTGTDGGYTF
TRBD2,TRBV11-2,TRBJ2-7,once,TGTGCCAGCAGCGTTCCCGGGACTAGCGGCCTGAACGAGCAGTACTTC,CASSVPGTSGLNEQYF
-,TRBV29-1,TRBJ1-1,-,TGCAGCGTTGGGGTCGACAAATTGAGTGAAGCTTTCTTT,CSVGVDKLSEAFF
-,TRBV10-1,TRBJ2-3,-,TGCGCCAGCAGCGGCTACCCGGCCAATACGCAGTATTTT,CASSGYPANTQYF
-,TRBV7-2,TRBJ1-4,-,TGTGCCAGCAGCACCCAGGACATCTTCAACTCTGAGGAAAAACTGTTTTTT,CASSTQDIFNSEEKLFF
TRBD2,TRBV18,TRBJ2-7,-,TGTGCCAGCTCACCAGGACTAGCGGGAACCTACGAGCAGTACTTC,CASSPGLAGTYEQYF
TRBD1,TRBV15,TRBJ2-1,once,TGTGCCACCAGCTCGCCGGGACAGGAACTCCTGAGCTCCTACAATGAGCAGTTCTTC,CATSSPGQELLSSYNEQFF
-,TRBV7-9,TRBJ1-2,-,TGTGCCAGCAGCTACTATAATGGCTACACCTTC,CASSYYNGYTF
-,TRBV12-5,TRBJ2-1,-,TGTGCTAGTGGTTTGTCTAGCTCCTACAATGAGCAGTTCTTC,CASGLSSSYNEQFF
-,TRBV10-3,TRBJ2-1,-,TGTGCCATCCTGGACTCATACAATGAGCAGTTCTTC,CAILDSYNEQFF
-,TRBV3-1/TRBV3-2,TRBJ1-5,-,TGTGCCAGCAGCCAAGAGCCGGGACAAAATCAGCCCCAGCATTTT,CASSQEPGQNQPQHF
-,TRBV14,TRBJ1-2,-,TGTGCCAGCAGCCAAGAACTCGTGGGGCATGGCTACACCTTC,CASSQELVGHGYTF
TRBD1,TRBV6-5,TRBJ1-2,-,TGTGCCAGCAGTCAACAGGGGGCGTTTGATGGCTACACCTTC,CASSQQGAFDGYTF
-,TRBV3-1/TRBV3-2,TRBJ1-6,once,TGTGCCAGCAGCCATCGGACCCAATTGCGTGGTTCACCCCTCCACTTT,CASSHRTQLRGSPLHF
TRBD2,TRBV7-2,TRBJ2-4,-,TGTGCCAGCAGCTCCTGGACTAGCGTAACACTAGCCAAAAACATTCAGTACTTC,CASSSWTSVTLAKNIQYF
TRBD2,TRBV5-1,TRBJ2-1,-,TGCGCCAGCTCACTAGCGGGTCGACTCAATGAGCAGTTCTTC,CASSLAGRLNEQFF
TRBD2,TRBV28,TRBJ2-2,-,TGTGCCAGCAGTTTGTTGCTAGATGGGATAGGGCGGGGGAGCACCGGGGAGCTGTTTTTT,CASSLLLDGIGRGSTGELFF